This T cell receptor (beta chain) was found in a study of cytomegalovirus exposure and HLA in healthy donors. Study conclusions and caveats: Confirmation was obtained in vitro that three CMV-associated chains are specific for CMV antigens. According to the study, approximately 150 TCR beta chains were cytomegalovirus-associated.

The CDR3 totals 15 residues. V shed 5 bases and J 0 bases; nucleotides not matched to a gene: 5. Germline V gives CDR1 SGHTA, CDR2 FQGNSA. The PCR employed 60 Vbeta primers together with 13 Jbeta primers. Original processing methods: A later analysis tallied 75 million to 80 million unique TCR beta chains, approximately 11 million of them shared. Assay: immunoSEQ multiplex PCR; the TCRdb copy retains only in-frame clones and omits some. V and J calls and clone size are those listed in that table; D and trimming were worked out from the DNA. This table has about 85,000 clones, around two thirds appearing once. The table lists this clone with a few counts. Its cognate antigen is unknown.

This sequence was found in a man aged 25 to 40 in good health and CMV-seronegative. V gene TRBV7-2 combines with J gene TRBJ2-7, with TRBD2 identical over 9 bases. The specimen was PBMCs. The CDR3 DNA reads TGTGCCAGCAGCAGAGGCGGGGGGGTCTCCTACGAGCAGTACTTC. Protein sequence: CASSRGGGVSYEQYF.